The 28 T cell receptor beta chains presented below share a single source sample, sequenced in a study of CD8+ T cells in alopecia areata. RNA extraction was followed by reverse transcription into cDNA, which acted as the sequencing template. TCRdb keeps only in-frame clones here, not all; method: immunoSEQ multiplex PCR. The table shows around 210,000 clones, with more than 50% occurring only once. Sequenced: CD8+ T cells sorted from blood. These TCRs come from a human donor in good health.

The table lists this clone with a few counts. This chain connects TRBV15 to TRBJ2-5; 8 nucleotides align to TRBD2. Germline lookup yields CDR1 LNHNV and CDR2 YYDKDF (reference sequence). The CDR3 is 14 amino acids. J was trimmed by 5 bases and V by 3 bases; bases with no gene match: 5. The CDR3 DNA reads TGTGCCACCAGCAGCCGGGGGGGTTTCGAGACCCAGTACTTC. Translation: CATSSRGGFETQYF.

The rearrangement links TRBV29-1 to TRBJ2-5; TRBD1 is a possible D gene (6 bases). Germline V CDR1 and CDR2: SQVTM, ANQGSEA. V was pared by 2 bases and J by 2 bases, with 18 bases between. The CDR3 extends over 16 amino acids. For the CDR3, the DNA is TGCAGCGTTGAAATTCGAGGGCAGGGGCGACAAGAGACCCAGTACTTC. As protein: CSVEIRGQGRQETQYF. The whole variable domain, remainder taken from reference TRBV29-1 and TRBJ2-5, is SAVISQKPSRDICQRGTSLTIQCQVDSQVTMMFWYRQQPGQSLTLIATANQGSEATYESGFVIDKFPISRPNLTFSTLTVSNMSPEDSSIYLCSVEIRGQGRQETQYFGPGTRLLVL.

The chain carries TRBV5-1 and TRBJ2-7; 7 nucleotides match TRBD2. The germline V gene has CDR1 SGHRS and CDR2 YFSETQ. There are 13 residues in the CDR3. With 5 bases clipped from V and 3 bases from J, the junction kept 5 bases outside the gene matches. CDR3 loop: CASRRLAVYEQYF. DNA of the CDR3: TGCGCCAGCAGGCGACTAGCAGTCTACGAGCAGTACTTC. Supplemented by reference TRBV5-1 and TRBJ2-7, the full variable domain reads KAGVTQTPRYLIKTRGQQVTLSCSPISGHRSVSWYQQTPGQGLQFLFEYFSETQRNKGNFPGRFSGRQFSNSRSEMNVSTLELGDSALYLCASRRLAVYEQYFGPGTRLTVT.

The rearrangement uses TRBV28 and TRBJ1-1, with a weak D call TRBD1 (6 bases). Germline V lookup: CDR1 MDHEN, CDR2 SYDVKM. CDR3 size: 14 residues. V lost 3 bases, J lost 5 bases, and 13 bases lay in between. The CDR3 region is CASSFGGTGTEAFF. CDR3 in DNA: TGTGCCAGCAGTTTTGGGGGCACGGGAACTGAAGCTTTCTTT. The full variable domain, with the rest looked up from reference TRBV28 and TRBJ1-1, is DVKVTQSSRYLVKRTGEKVFLECVQDMDHENMFWYRQDPGLGLRLIYFSYDVKMKEKGDIPEGYSVSREKKERFSLILESASTNQTSMYLCASSFGGTGTEAFFGQGTRLTVV.

The J gene is TRBJ2-5, the V gene TRBV4-1; TRBD1 aligns across 8 bases. Germline CDR1 is MGHRA and CDR2 is YSYEKL. The CDR3 consists of 16 residues. Trimming removed 0 bases from V and 3 bases from J; junction bases left unmatched: 6. CDR3 residues: CASSQEWGTGEETQYF. In DNA, the CDR3 is TGCGCCAGCAGCCAAGAGTGGGGGACAGGAGAAGAGACCCAGTACTTC.

The chain uses TRBV19 and TRBJ1-2; D call uncertain. V lost 3 bases and J lost 0, with 5 bases in between. This CDR3 region has 13 residues. Per the germline V gene, CDR1 is LNHDA and CDR2 is SQIVND (reference sequence). The CDR3 coding sequence is TGTGCCAGTAGTATTCTTCCTAACTATGGCTACACCTTC. Translation gives CASSILPNYGYTF. Combining the CDR3 with reference TRBV19 and TRBJ1-2 gives the whole variable domain DGGITQSPKYLFRKEGQNVTLSCEQNLNHDAMYWYRQDPGQGLRLIYYSQIVNDFQKGDIAEGYSVSREKKESFPLTVTSAQKNPTAFYLCASSILPNYGYTFGSGTRLTVV.

This clone was observed once. This sequence joins TRBV7-8 and TRBJ1-2; 9 positions agree with TRBD1. This CDR3 comprises 16 residues. Trimming removed 3 bases from V and 8 bases from J; junction bases left unmatched: 13. The germline gives CDR1 SGHVS, CDR2 FQNEAQ. CDR3 protein: CASSFAFGQGLSGYTF. DNA for the CDR3: TGTGCCAGCAGCTTCGCATTTGGACAGGGGTTATCGGGCTACACCTTC.

The V call is TRBV15, the J call TRBJ1-5; maybe TRBD1 (5 bases). V dropped 0 bases and J dropped 6 bases, with 12 bases sitting between them. Per the germline V gene, CDR1 is LNHNV and CDR2 is YYDKDF (reference sequence). CDR3 size: 15 residues. The CDR3 spells CATSRDRGVSQPQHF. CDR3 nucleotide sequence: TGTGCCACCAGCAGAGATCGGGGGGTTAGTCAGCCCCAGCATTTT.

The chain is built from TRBV5-6 and TRBJ2-2, with D possibly being TRBD1 (6 bases). The CDR3 runs 18 residues. Trimming shortened V by 2 bases and J by 2 bases, and 19 bases separated the two germline ends. The germline V gene has CDR1 SGHDT and CDR2 YYEEEE. CDR3 sequence: CASSFWYTSTGNTGELFF. The CDR3 nucleotides read TGTGCCAGCAGCTTTTGGTATACCTCGACAGGAAACACCGGGGAGCTGTTTTTT.

V usage is TRBV2 and J usage is TRBJ1-2, with no clear D. Germline V lookup: CDR1 SNHLY, CDR2 FYNNEI. This CDR3 comprises 16 residues. V was clipped by 3 bases and J by 1 base, with 15 bases between them. This CDR3 reads CASSDTTTPVNYGYTF. In nucleotides, the CDR3 is TGTGCCAGCAGTGATACTACGACTCCTGTTAACTATGGCTACACCTTC. The whole variable domain, remainder taken from reference TRBV2 and TRBJ1-2, is EPEVTQTPSHQVTQMGQEVILRCVPISNHLYFYWYRQILGQKVEFLVSFYNNEISEKSEIFDDQFSVERPDGSNFTLKIRSTKLEDSAMYFCASSDTTTPVNYGYTFGSGTRLTVV.

This clone was observed a handful of times. The genes are TRBV7-2 and TRBJ1-1; a possible D gene is TRBD1 (5 bases). Germline V gives CDR1 SGHTA, CDR2 FQGNSA. The CDR3 is 15 amino acids. V lost 7 bases and J 6 bases, leaving 21 bases between the germline ends. CDR3 sequence: CASTQTTSWGPEAFF. The CDR3 DNA reads as TGTGCCAGCACCCAAACCACTAGCTGGGGACCTGAAGCTTTCTTT.

The chain is built from TRBV14 and TRBJ2-7; D perhaps matches TRBD2 (6 bases). The germline gives CDR1 SGHDN, CDR2 FVKESK. V was clipped by 1 base and J by 5 bases, with 15 bases between them. The CDR3 spans 15 residues. The CDR3 spells CASSQGTGLIDEQYF. The CDR3 DNA follows: TGTGCCAGCAGCCAAGGTACCGGACTAATCGACGAGCAGTACTTC.

This clone was found a few times. This chain joins TRBV5-1 and TRBJ1-1; perhaps TRBD1 as D (6 bases). V was cut by 0 bases and J by 0 bases, with 18 bases left in between. Germline CDR1 is SGHRS and CDR2 is YFSETQ. This CDR3 is 18 amino acids long. CDR3 bases: TGCGCCAGCAGCTTGGAGGCGACGACAGGCACTATGAACACTGAAGCTTTCTTT. It specifies CASSLEATTGTMNTEAFF.

This clone came up once. This chain links TRBV30 with TRBJ1-3; D ambiguous. Germline V CDR1 and CDR2: GTSNPN, SVGIG (reference sequence). V was pared by 3 bases and J by 7 bases, with 4 bases between. The CDR3 consists of 10 residues. The DNA of the CDR3 is TGTGCCTGGAGGGCCAACACCATATATTTT. As protein: CAWRANTIYF.

The sample holds many counts of this clone. The V call is TRBV10-3, the J call TRBJ2-5; TRBD1 might be the D (5 bases). CDR3 length: 14 amino acids. Germline V CDR1 and CDR2: ENHRY, SYGVKD. The germline V and J ends were trimmed by 3 bases and 4 bases, with 12 bases remaining between them. This CDR3 reads CAISDPGNGETQYF. CDR3 nucleotides: TGTGCCATCAGTGATCCAGGGAACGGAGAGACCCAGTACTTC.

The chain couples TRBV5-6 to TRBJ2-7, with a tentative D call TRBD2 (6 bases). The V end was cut by 4 bases, the J end by 0 bases, with 14 bases between. The CDR3 has 15 amino acids. Germline CDR1 and CDR2: SGHDT and YYEEEE. CDR3 nucleotide sequence: TGTGCCAGCAGCGTCAGTGCGACTAGCTCCTACGAGCAGTACTTC. Translation: CASSVSATSSYEQYF.

The rearrangement uses TRBV7-3 and TRBJ1-1, with TRBD1 identical over 10 bases. CDR1 SGHTA and CDR2 FQGTGA come from the germline V gene. The CDR3 has 17 amino acids. V was clipped by 2 bases and J by 2 bases; unmatched bases: 8. The CDR3: CASSLGVGQGINTEAFF. CDR3 in DNA: TGTGCCAGCAGCTTAGGGGTGGGACAGGGGATAAACACTGAAGCTTTCTTT.

V usage is TRBV4-1 and J usage is TRBJ2-5; D gene uncertain. Germline assignment: CDR1 MGHRA and CDR2 YSYEKL. The CDR3 has 12 amino acids. V lost 0 bases and J 5 bases, leaving 4 bases between the germline ends. CDR3 nucleotide sequence: TGCGCCAGCAGCCAAGATCATGAGACCCAGTACTTC. Translated: CASSQDHETQYF.

This clone was seen more than once but under ten times. The chain recombines TRBV5-6 with TRBJ1-1; D is ambiguous. The length of the CDR3 is 15 residues. Trimming removed 4 bases at V and 0 bases at J, with 13 bases between. CDR1 is SGHDT, CDR2 YYEEEE, per germline. The CDR3: CASSRESFLNTEAFF. CDR3 sequence (DNA): TGTGCCAGCAGCCGGGAGTCGTTCCTGAACACTGAAGCTTTCTTT.

The chain is built from TRBV9 and TRBJ2-7; D possibly matches TRBD1 or TRBD2 (5 bases each). Germline V lookup: CDR1 SGDLS, CDR2 YYNGEE. Trimming cost V 2 bases and J 0 bases, with 6 bases left between them. The CDR3 contains 13 residues. CDR3 sequence (DNA): TGTGCCAGCAGCGTGGGACCCTCCTACGAGCAGTACTTC. Translating gives CASSVGPSYEQYF. The whole variable domain, filled in from reference TRBV9 and TRBJ2-7, reads DSGVTQTPKHLITATGQRVTLRCSPRSGDLSVYWYQQSLDQGLQFLIQYYNGEERAKGNILERFSAQQFPDLHSELNLSSLELGDSALYFCASSVGPSYEQYFGPGTRLTVT.

This clone turned up a few times. V gene TRBV29-1 combines with J gene TRBJ1-1, with 8 bases that match TRBD1. The CDR3 is 14 residues long. The V segment lost 7 bases and the J segment 5 bases; nucleotides outside the gene matches: 12. Germline assignment: CDR1 SQVTM and CDR2 ANQGSEA. The CDR3 reads CSAVMAQGATEAFF. The CDR3 nucleotides read TGCAGCGCCGTGATGGCCCAGGGGGCGACTGAAGCTTTCTTT. The whole variable domain, remainder taken from reference TRBV29-1 and TRBJ1-1, is SAVISQKPSRDICQRGTSLTIQCQVDSQVTMMFWYRQQPGQSLTLIATANQGSEATYESGFVIDKFPISRPNLTFSTLTVSNMSPEDSSIYLCSAVMAQGATEAFFGQGTRLTVV.

A note on this clone: Other nucleotide sequences in the sample specify the same CDR3. The CDR3 reads CASSLTANTEAFF. CDR3 in DNA: TGTGCCAGCAGCTTAACAGCGAACACTGAAGCTTTCTTT. This chain uses TRBV13 with TRBJ1-1; D remains unclear. Per germline, CDR1 PRHDT and CDR2 FYEKMQ (reference sequence). V lost 2 bases, J lost 1 base, and 5 bases lay in between. CDR3 length: 13 amino acids. Combining the CDR3 with reference TRBV13 and TRBJ1-1 gives the whole variable domain AAGVIQSPRHLIKEKRETATLKCYPIPRHDTVYWYQQGPGQDPQFLISFYEKMQSDKGSIPDRFSAQQFSDYHSELNMSSLELGDSALYFCASSLTANTEAFFGQGTRLTVV.

The V call is TRBV4-1, the J call TRBJ2-1; D perhaps matches TRBD1 (5 bases). The V gene lost 4 bases and the J gene lost 5 bases, with 12 bases spanning the gap. The CDR3 contains 14 residues. CDR1 and CDR2 (germline): MGHRA, YSYEKL. The CDR3 is CASSLGQGNNEQFF. In DNA, the CDR3 is TGCGCCAGCAGCCTGGGGCAGGGAAACAATGAGCAGTTCTTC.

This sequence joins TRBV14 and TRBJ1-2, with TRBD1 matching 10 bases. The CDR3 is 15 amino acids. Per germline, CDR1 SGHDN and CDR2 FVKESK. V shed 0 bases, J shed 8 bases, and the junction held 6 bases outside the gene matches. The CDR3 region is CASSQDWGTGEGYTF. In nucleotides, the CDR3 is TGTGCCAGCAGCCAAGATTGGGGGACAGGGGAAGGCTACACCTTC.

The V and J genes are TRBV30 and TRBJ1-5, with 7 bases fitting TRBD1. J gave up 0 bases and V 1 base, and 3 bases lay outside the gene matches. The CDR3 is made up of 15 amino acids. CDR1 and CDR2 from the germline V gene are GTSNPN and SVGIG (reference sequence). The CDR3 reads CAWSDGQDSNQPQHF. The CDR3 coding sequence is TGTGCCTGGAGTGACGGACAGGATAGCAATCAGCCCCAGCATTTT.

CDR3 sequence: CSVDYIEGPPWGYTF. In DNA form, the CDR3 reads TGCAGCGTTGACTATATCGAGGGACCGCCTTGGGGCTACACCTTC. The chain joins TRBV29-1 to TRBJ1-2; perhaps TRBD1 as D (5 bases). CDR3 length: 15 amino acids. Germline values: CDR1 SQVTM, CDR2 ANQGSEA. V lost 3 bases and J 8 bases, leaving 22 bases between the germline ends.

With regard to this clone: One end of the junction is discordant with germline, which a read error may explain. V usage is TRBV6-5 and J usage is TRBJ1-6; D is ambiguous. CDR3 length: 14 amino acids. Germline CDR1 reads MNHEY; CDR2 reads SVGAGI. This chain's CDR3 is CASGYSGNNSPLHF. The DNA for the CDR3 is TGTGCCAGCGGTTATTCGGGGAATAATTCACCCCTCCACTTT.

This clone was picked up a small number of times. The CDR3 reads CASRSPTDTQYF. CDR3 nucleotides: TGTGCCAGCAGAAGCCCCACAGATACGCAGTATTTT. The chain has TRBV27 and TRBJ2-3; no firm D call. The germline V gene encodes CDR1 MNHEY and CDR2 SMNVEV (reference sequence). Trimming stripped 6 bases from V and 2 bases from J, with 6 bases between. The CDR3 has 12 residues.